This entry describes one T cell receptor (beta chain). This clonotype has more than one count but fewer than ten. The antigen it recognizes is unknown. No base quality values were provided; no much bigger clone lies one nucleotide off. The library was produced with 5' RACE. The sample was run on an Illumina HiSeq 2000. A universal primer binding site was introduced by template switching, and a unique molecular identifier was present in the final cDNA, enabling accurate counting of TCR cDNA molecules. First-strand cDNA for TCR alpha and beta chains was synthesized from specific primers in the conserved constant-segment region. Each cDNA library was double barcoded, with a SMART-Mk sample barcode plus Illumina barcodes, to control for contamination. TruSeq adapter sequences and Illumina sample barcodes were added in two successive PCR steps. Sequencing of the TCR alpha and beta cDNA libraries was done on the Illumina HiSeq platform using custom primers. Per the authors' processing: MiGEC was used to process raw reads and extract unique molecular identifiers, and MiXCR was used to find CDR3 positions. Recombination models were inferred per individual with the repgenHMM and IGoR tools using an EM algorithm. The analysis of shared clonotypes was done with the tcR package in R, with sharing normalized by the product of cloneset sizes. To study raw recombination free of thymic and clonal selection effects, out-of-frame nonproductive sequences were analyzed. TCRdb ran its own pipeline on the public reads, namely fastp trimming at Q25 and MiXCR clone calling, and kept in-frame beta chains. Each CDR3 protein gets just one entry, which takes the most common genes and DNA from the rows behind it. The V and J calls and clone size are TCRdb's, not the authors'. This sample holds 570,000 or so distinct CDR3 sequences; approximately 10% were observed only once. The ten largest make up 2.5% to 3.5% of the sample.

Every donor was a healthy Caucasian. The twin cohort comprised three pairs of female monozygotic twins, all aged about 18 to 30 years. Peripheral blood mononuclear cells were used as the source from which RNA for TCR libraries was isolated. The CDR3 spans 16 residues, from the cysteine through the phenylalanine. The kept DNA is CDR3 alone, 48 bases in frame from the first base. The junction carries 19 bases between V and J, which are trimmed by 0 bases and 8 bases respectively. CDR1 and CDR2, looked up from the germline V gene, are SGHVS and FQNEAQ. The sample belongs to a study of identical twins (dated by TCRdb to the mid-2010s). Study-wide context: To test whether fetal clonotypes persist, this study deep-sequenced TCR alpha and beta repertoires from monozygotic twins, from unrelated adults of various ages, and from cord blood. To rule out contamination, replicate twin experiments were performed at different times with different library preparation protocols.

Here is what the overall study found, with its caveats: Excess twin sharing in beta out-of-frame sequences was weaker because fewer shared sequences lowered the signal-to-noise ratio. Compared with coincidental sharing between unrelated individuals, out-of-frame TCR alpha sequences shared between twins had an excess of sequences with low generation probability. Zero-insertion analyses could be partly confounded by invariant T cells such as MAIT and iNKT, although diverse VJ usage argued against such confounding for most clonotypes. In monozygotic twins, out-of-frame TCR alpha sharing was systematically underestimated by recombination models, although the models agreed with sharing between unrelated individuals. Abundant cord blood beta clonotypes carried fewer insertions; young adult naive repertoires showed a weaker similar trend, while memory repertoires showed none. Conclusions relied on cross-sectional statistical analysis, since the same donors could not be followed over many years.

These sequences were also reported in another study, on yellow fever vaccine responses in identical twins. The second source states: According to the authors, the vaccine-induced T cell response in identical twins seemed to be partly convergent and partly specific to each individual. Focusing on identical twins, the study followed the T cell clones that responded to the vaccine, and did so with precision.

This receptor chain uses TRBV7-8 and TRBJ1-2; TRBD1 is possibly the D segment (6 matching bases). The clonotype comes from a woman aged 18-29 years in good health. Input material: PBMCs. The nucleotide sequence is given as TGTGCCAGCAGCTTAGCGATCCGTGGGGGGGCGCGGGGCTACACCTTC. Its product reads: CASSLAIRGGARGYTF.